This TCR beta chain was captured in a study of T cells in Graves' hyperthyroidism and ophthalmopathy. This clonotype was seen more than once but under ten times. Germline trimming cut 2 bases from V and 8 bases from J; bases unmatched to any gene: 5. In germline, CDR1 is MNHEY, CDR2 SVGEGT. The CDR3 spans 14 residues. Subjects aged 18 to 65 presented with newly diagnosed hyperthyroidism of less than 2 months' duration. RNA transcripts provided the source from which TCR beta CDR3 regions were amplified. TCR CDR3 regions were first amplified by RT-PCR with HTBI primers. From the multiplex PCR reads, TCRdb called clonotypes with MiXCR, one entry per CDR3 protein. The table includes about 700,000 distinct CDR3 sequences, 14% detected once.

The TCR originated in a woman between 18 and 29 years old with Graves' hyperthyroidism. Specimen: blood. The chain has TRBV6-2 or TRBV6-3 and TRBJ2-2, with 7 bases that match TRBD1. The CDR3 DNA reads as TGTGCCAGCAGTTACCAGGGGGAGCGTGGGGAGCTGTTTTTT. It translates to CASSYQGERGELFF.